This TCR beta chain was obtained from a study of a mutant IDH1 vaccine in newly diagnosed glioma. Study-wide background: Vaccination began 4-6 weeks post radiotherapy alone, or with temozolomide cycles.

This clone was seen more than once but under ten times. Its antigen is unknown. Other DNA sequences from this sample encode an identical CDR3 as well. The CDR3 is 13 amino acids. The V gene lost 2 bases and the J gene lost 13 bases, with 17 bases spanning the gap. Germline V gene sequence: CDR1 MNHEY, CDR2 SVGAGI. Time point of the sample: week 23, last vaccination. The study gave 300 ug of mutant IDH1 20-mer peptide per vaccine dose, with topical imiquimod. Generated by immunoSEQ multiplex PCR, the TCRdb table keeps only in-frame clones and is missing some. The sample holds tens of thousands of clones, 84% seen once.

Sequences were derived from PBMCs, sampled from a glioma patient whose treatment included an IDH1 peptide vaccine. V is TRBV6-5 and J is TRBJ1-2, with a possible D match to TRBD1 (5 bases). This clonotype was sampled from a man between 18 and 29 years old with glioma. CDR3 sequence reads: CASSYQSGLLGTF. CDR3 nucleotide sequence: TGTGCCAGCAGTTACCAATCGGGACTTCTGGGCACCTTC.